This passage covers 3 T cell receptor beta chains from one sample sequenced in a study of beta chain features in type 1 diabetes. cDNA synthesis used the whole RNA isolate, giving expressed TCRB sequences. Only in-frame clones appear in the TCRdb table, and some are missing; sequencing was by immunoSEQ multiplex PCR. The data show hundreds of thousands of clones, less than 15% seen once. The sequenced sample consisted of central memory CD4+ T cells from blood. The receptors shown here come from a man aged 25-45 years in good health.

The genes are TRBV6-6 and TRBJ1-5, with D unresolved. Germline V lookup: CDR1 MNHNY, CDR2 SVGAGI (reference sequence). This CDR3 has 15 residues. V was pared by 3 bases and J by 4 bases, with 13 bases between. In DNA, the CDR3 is TGTGCCAGCAGTTATTTGAGGTGTGCGAATCAGCCCCAGCATTTT. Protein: CASSYLRCANQPQHF.

This CDR3 is CASSQDSDTSGKETQYF. CDR3 nucleotide sequence: TGTGCCAGCAGCCAAGATTCCGACACTAGCGGTAAAGAGACCCAGTACTTC. The rearrangement uses TRBV4-2 and TRBJ2-5, with 8 bases matching TRBD2. V lost 0 bases, J lost 3 bases, and 9 bases stayed unmatched. The CDR3 is 17 residues long. Per the germline V gene, CDR1 is LGHNA and CDR2 is YNFKEQ.

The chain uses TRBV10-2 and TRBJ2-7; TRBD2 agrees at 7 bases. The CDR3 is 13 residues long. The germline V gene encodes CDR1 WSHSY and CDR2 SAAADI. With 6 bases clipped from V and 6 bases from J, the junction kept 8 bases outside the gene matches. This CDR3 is CASREVTGGEQYF. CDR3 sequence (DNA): TGCGCCAGCAGGGAAGTGACGGGGGGCGAGCAGTACTTC.